This T cell receptor beta chain is from a study of blood T cell repertoires in COVID-19. Study in general: T cells, B-cell-depleted T cells, or PBMCs supplied cDNA or gDNA.

Study processing details: Scientists estimated how many nucleated cells there were by amplifying reference gene primers. Sequencing used immunoSEQ multiplex PCR; TCRdb keeps in-frame clones, though not all of them. V, J and clone size are those of that table, while D and trimming were read from the DNA. The repertoire holds approximately 160,000 clones, with more than 85% as singletons. This sequence was found in a man in his fifties or sixties with acute or convalescent COVID-19. The sample was peripheral blood.

CDR3 in DNA: TGTGCCAGCAGTTTAGCAAGGGGCGAGCAGTTCTTC. This translates into CASSLARGEQFF. V gene TRBV12-3 or TRBV12-4 combines with J gene TRBJ2-1; D is possibly TRBD1 (5 bases). V lost 0 bases, J lost 10 bases, and 7 bases lay in between. This CDR3 contains 12 residues.